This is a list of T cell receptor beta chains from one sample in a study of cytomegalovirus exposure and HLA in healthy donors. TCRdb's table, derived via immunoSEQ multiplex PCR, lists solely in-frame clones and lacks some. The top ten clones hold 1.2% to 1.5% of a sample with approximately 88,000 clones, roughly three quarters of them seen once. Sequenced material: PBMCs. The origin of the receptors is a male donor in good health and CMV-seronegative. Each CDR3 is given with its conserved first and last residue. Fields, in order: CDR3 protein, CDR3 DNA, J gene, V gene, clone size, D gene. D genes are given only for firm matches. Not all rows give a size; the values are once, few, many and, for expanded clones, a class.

CDR3 protein: CASSQFSTGKGAFF
CDR3 DNA: TGCGCCAGCAGCCAATTCTCCACAGGGAAAGGAGCTTTCTTT
J gene: TRBJ1-1
V gene: TRBV4-1
clone size: .
D gene: .

CDR3 protein: CASSLAALVLFTPEAFF
CDR3 DNA: TGTGCCAGCAGCTTAGCTGCTTTGGTCCTCTTTACTCCTGAAGCTTTCTTT
J gene: TRBJ1-1
V gene: TRBV7-8
clone size: .
D gene: .

CDR3 protein: CASSAQGASEAFF
CDR3 DNA: TGTGCCAGCAGCGCACAGGGGGCGAGTGAAGCTTTCTTT
J gene: TRBJ1-1
V gene: TRBV9
clone size: .
D gene: TRBD1

CDR3 protein: CASRRAQNTEAFF
CDR3 DNA: TGTGCCAGTAGGCGAGCGCAAAACACTGAAGCTTTCTTT
J gene: TRBJ1-1
V gene: TRBV19
clone size: .
D gene: .

CDR3 protein: CASSVLRAEQYF
CDR3 DNA: TGTGCCAGCAGCGTTTTGAGGGCCGAGCAGTACTTC
J gene: TRBJ2-7
V gene: TRBV6-1
clone size: few
D gene: .

CDR3 protein: CASSLTYGSTEAFF
CDR3 DNA: TGTGCCAGCAGCCTGACTTACGGTAGCACTGAAGCTTTCTTT
J gene: TRBJ1-1
V gene: TRBV5-6
clone size: .
D gene: .

CDR3 protein: CASSPSGQGGGYTF
CDR3 DNA: TGTGCCAGCTCACCATCCGGACAGGGTGGCGGCTACACCTTC
J gene: TRBJ1-2
V gene: TRBV18
clone size: .
D gene: TRBD1

CDR3 protein: CASSLGTSGRGYEQYF
CDR3 DNA: TGTGCCAGCAGCTTGGGGACTAGCGGGAGGGGATACGAGCAGTACTTC
J gene: TRBJ2-7
V gene: TRBV5-8
clone size: .
D gene: TRBD2

CDR3 protein: CASSVAGSQETQYF
CDR3 DNA: TGTGCCAGCAGCGTAGCCGGGTCCCAAGAGACCCAGTACTTC
J gene: TRBJ2-5
V gene: TRBV9
clone size: .
D gene: .

CDR3 protein: CASSQGLSANYGYTF
CDR3 DNA: TGTGCCAGCAGTCAGGGACTTTCAGCTAACTATGGCTACACCTTC
J gene: TRBJ1-2
V gene: TRBV27
clone size: .
D gene: .

CDR3 protein: CASSLAQSYNEQFF
CDR3 DNA: TGCGCCAGCAGCCTGGCACAGTCCTACAATGAGCAGTTCTTC
J gene: TRBJ2-1
V gene: TRBV5-1
clone size: .
D gene: .

CDR3 protein: CASSEAARVGNTIYF
CDR3 DNA: TGTGCCAGCAGTGAAGCGGCCAGGGTTGGAAACACCATATATTTT
J gene: TRBJ1-3
V gene: TRBV6-1
clone size: .
D gene: .

CDR3 protein: CASSSPSQETQYF
CDR3 DNA: TGCGCCAGCAGCTCCCCTTCCCAAGAGACCCAGTACTTC
J gene: TRBJ2-5
V gene: TRBV5-1
clone size: once
D gene: .

CDR3 protein: CASSYDRAHGYTF
CDR3 DNA: TGTGCCAGCAGCTACGACAGGGCCCATGGCTACACCTTC
J gene: TRBJ1-2
V gene: TRBV5-6
clone size: .
D gene: TRBD1

CDR3 protein: CASSSSPTYEQYF
CDR3 DNA: TGTGCCAGCAGCTCCTCGCCAACTTACGAGCAGTACTTC
J gene: TRBJ2-7
V gene: TRBV7-2
clone size: few
D gene: .

CDR3 protein: CASSPYNQPQHF
CDR3 DNA: TGTGCCAGCAGCCCCTACAATCAGCCCCAGCATTTT
J gene: TRBJ1-5
V gene: TRBV7-2
clone size: few
D gene: .

CDR3 protein: CASSFSRGTEAFF
CDR3 DNA: TGTGCCAGCAGCTTTAGCAGAGGCACTGAAGCTTTCTTT
J gene: TRBJ1-1
V gene: TRBV11-3
clone size: few
D gene: .

CDR3 protein: CSVGPGGTGELFF
CDR3 DNA: TGCAGCGTTGGGCCAGGAGGCACCGGGGAGCTGTTTTTT
J gene: TRBJ2-2
V gene: TRBV29-1
clone size: .
D gene: .

CDR3 protein: CASMRRTSGGSTDTQYF
CDR3 DNA: TGTGCCAGCATGAGACGGACTAGCGGGGGCTCCACAGATACGCAGTATTTT
J gene: TRBJ2-3
V gene: TRBV2
clone size: .
D gene: TRBD2

CDR3 protein: CASSLGGRRGQPQHF
CDR3 DNA: TGTGCCAGCAGCTTAGGGGGCAGGCGCGGTCAGCCCCAGCATTTT
J gene: TRBJ1-5
V gene: TRBV7-9
clone size: few
D gene: .

CDR3 protein: CASTPGDRVSYEQYF
CDR3 DNA: TGTGCCAGCACCCCAGGGGACAGGGTGTCATACGAGCAGTACTTC
J gene: TRBJ2-7
V gene: TRBV28
clone size: .
D gene: TRBD1

CDR3 protein: CASIQTGQNTEAFF
CDR3 DNA: TGTGCCAGCATTCAGACAGGACAGAACACTGAAGCTTTCTTT
J gene: TRBJ1-1
V gene: TRBV28
clone size: few
D gene: .

CDR3 protein: CASSEYEAAPQYF
CDR3 DNA: TGTGCCAGCAGTGAATATGAGGCAGCTCCTCAGTATTTT
J gene: TRBJ2-3
V gene: TRBV2
clone size: .
D gene: .

CDR3 protein: CASSLDRAHGYTF
CDR3 DNA: TGTGCCAGCAGCTTGGACAGGGCTCATGGCTACACCTTC
J gene: TRBJ1-2
V gene: TRBV11-1
clone size: .
D gene: TRBD1

CDR3 protein: CATSRENLAGPATNEKLFF
CDR3 DNA: TGTGCCACCAGCAGAGAAAATTTGGCGGGGCCCGCAACTAATGAAAAACTGTTTTTT
J gene: TRBJ1-4
V gene: TRBV15
clone size: .
D gene: .

CDR3 protein: CAGSPLKRGNYGYTF
CDR3 DNA: TGTGCCGGCAGCCCCCTCAAACGCGGTAACTATGGCTACACCTTC
J gene: TRBJ1-2
V gene: TRBV14
clone size: .
D gene: .

CDR3 protein: CASSLHPNSGVPYEQYF
CDR3 DNA: TGTGCCAGCAGTTTGCACCCGAATTCAGGGGTCCCATACGAGCAGTACTTC
J gene: TRBJ2-7
V gene: TRBV28
clone size: .
D gene: .

CDR3 protein: CASSTSDGGYNEQFF
CDR3 DNA: TGTGCCAGTAGTACCTCTGACGGGGGATACAATGAGCAGTTCTTC
J gene: TRBJ2-1
V gene: TRBV19
clone size: .
D gene: .

CDR3 protein: CASSQDRSYEQYF
CDR3 DNA: TGCGCCAGCAGCCAAGATCGGAGTTACGAGCAGTACTTC
J gene: TRBJ2-7
V gene: TRBV4-3
clone size: .
D gene: .

CDR3 protein: CAISVPGGSNYGYTF
CDR3 DNA: TGTGCCATCAGTGTCCCAGGGGGCTCCAACTATGGCTACACCTTC
J gene: TRBJ1-2
V gene: TRBV10-3
clone size: .
D gene: TRBD1

CDR3 protein: CASSSGQYTEAFF
CDR3 DNA: TGCGCCAGCAGCTCCGGACAATACACTGAAGCTTTCTTT
J gene: TRBJ1-1
V gene: TRBV5-1
clone size: .
D gene: .